These 31 T cell receptor beta chains came from one sample sequenced in a study of a mutant IDH1 vaccine in newly diagnosed glioma. This table comes from immunoSEQ multiplex PCR, and its TCRdb copy is limited to in-frame clones, with some not included. The sample records about 58,000 clones, roughly 76% being singletons. Indicated time point: week 35, safety follow-up. All doses held 300 ug of mutant IDH1 20-mer peptide, with topical imiquimod. For these TCRs, the target antigens are not known. The sequencing here drew on PBMCs, taken from a glioma patient whose treatment included an IDH1 peptide vaccine. These receptors came from a man aged 35 to 55 with glioma.

J is TRBJ2-7 and V is TRBV19; D unclear. This CDR3 has 14 amino acids. Per the germline V gene, CDR1 is LNHDA and CDR2 is SQIVND (reference sequence). Trimming cost V 3 bases and J 1 base, with 10 bases left between them. The CDR3 DNA is TGTGCCAGTAGTATTGGTCAGATTTCCTACGAGCAGTACTTC. Its translation is CASSIGQISYEQYF.

The chain has TRBV19 and TRBJ2-7; no definite D call. V was pared by 5 bases and J by 1 base, with 12 bases between. The germline V gene has CDR1 LNHDA and CDR2 SQIVND (reference sequence). The CDR3 consists of 14 residues. The CDR3 reads CASSLTYGSYEQYF. The CDR3 DNA reads TGTGCCAGTAGTCTAACTTACGGGTCCTACGAGCAGTACTTC. The full variable domain, rest sourced from reference TRBV19 and TRBJ2-7, is DGGITQSPKYLFRKEGQNVTLSCEQNLNHDAMYWYRQDPGQGLRLIYYSQIVNDFQKGDIAEGYSVSREKKESFPLTVTSAQKNPTAFYLCASSLTYGSYEQYFGPGTRLTVT.

The chain links TRBV19 to TRBJ2-3; D is possibly TRBD2 (6 bases). CDR3 size: 14 residues. With 6 bases removed from V and 2 bases from J, the gap between germline ends came to 12 bases. Germline loops: CDR1 LNHDA, CDR2 SQIVND (reference sequence). This CDR3 reads CASSLSGLTDTQYF. The CDR3, as DNA: TGTGCCAGTAGCCTTAGCGGACTCACAGATACGCAGTATTTT.

Written as DNA, the CDR3 is TGTGCCAGCAGTTCATACGGCAATCAGCCCCAGCATTTT. The encoded protein is CASSSYGNQPQHF. The chain is built from TRBV27 and TRBJ1-5; D gene ambiguous. CDR3 length: 13 amino acids. V was shortened by 4 bases and J by 2 bases, with 6 bases between the two germline ends. The germline CDR1 and CDR2 sequences are MNHEY and SMNVEV (reference sequence).

The gene calls are TRBV4-1 and TRBJ2-1, with 8 bases matching TRBD2. CDR1 and CDR2 from the germline V gene are MGHRA and YSYEKL. J lost 8 bases, V lost 5 bases, and 5 bases had no gene match. The CDR3 loop spans 13 amino acids. The CDR3 is CASSWGLGDEQFF. CDR3 DNA sequence: TGCGCCAGCAGCTGGGGACTAGGCGATGAGCAGTTCTTC.

J is TRBJ2-3 and V is TRBV9; D is perhaps TRBD2 (6 bases). V lost 3 bases, J lost 4 bases, and 15 bases lay in between. CDR1 and CDR2 from the germline V gene are SGDLS and YYNGEE. The CDR3 has 15 amino acids. CDR3 amino acids: CASSGGASEADTQYF. The CDR3 region has the DNA TGTGCCAGCAGCGGTGGGGCTAGCGAGGCAGATACGCAGTATTTT.

The chain couples TRBV6-1 to TRBJ2-5, with D tentatively TRBD1 or TRBD2 (5 bases each). Germline loops: CDR1 MNHNS, CDR2 SASEGT. Between the trimmed V and J ends, which lost 0 bases and 5 bases, there was a span of 16 bases. There are 16 residues in the CDR3. The CDR3 region is CASSEALGTPVETQYF. The CDR3 coding sequence is TGTGCCAGCAGTGAAGCGCTAGGGACCCCAGTGGAGACCCAGTACTTC.

This clone turned up a few times. The chain uses TRBV7-2 and TRBJ1-2; possibly TRBD1 for D (6 bases). This CDR3 region has 15 residues. Looked up from germline, CDR1 is SGHTA and CDR2 is FQGNSA. V lost 1 base and J lost 0, with 9 bases in between. This CDR3 is CASSLDAGANYGYTF. The CDR3 nucleotides are TGTGCCAGCAGCTTAGATGCAGGGGCTAACTATGGCTACACCTTC.

This chain joins TRBV7-2 and TRBJ2-3, with TRBD2 matching 9 bases. Losses at the gene ends were 1 base for V and 3 bases for J; bases not matched to a gene: 8. The CDR3 is 17 amino acids. Germline V gene data show CDR1 as SGHTA and CDR2 as FQGNSA. The CDR3 nucleotides are TGTGCCAGCAGCTTAGAGGGGCTAGCGGGATGGACAGATACGCAGTATTTT. Protein product: CASSLEGLAGWTDTQYF.

CDR3: CASSAGQGRSNYGYTF. The DNA of the CDR3 is TGCGCCAGCAGCGCCGGACAGGGGAGGTCTAACTATGGCTACACCTTC. The rearrangement joins TRBV5-1 to TRBJ1-2; 9 bases agree with TRBD1. The CDR3 is 16 amino acids. V gave up 4 bases and J gave up 0 bases; unmatched junction bases: 7. The germline V gene encodes CDR1 SGHRS and CDR2 YFSETQ.

The chain links TRBV7-3 to TRBJ2-2; D might be TRBD1 or TRBD2, each matching 5 bases. The CDR3 extends over 15 amino acids. Trimming pared 1 base from V and 6 bases from J, leaving 12 bases between. CDR1 SGHTA and CDR2 FQGTGA come from the germline V gene. This chain's CDR3 is CASSLKSRGSGELFF. The CDR3 coding sequence is TGTGCCAGCAGCTTAAAATCACGGGGCTCCGGGGAGCTGTTTTTT.

This clone has only one observation. V is TRBV5-4 and J is TRBJ1-1; TRBD1 is a possible D gene (5 bases). The CDR3 consists of 13 residues. V was shortened by 4 bases and J by 6 bases, with 13 bases between the two germline ends. Per germline, CDR1 SGHNT and CDR2 YYREEE (reference sequence). The CDR3 DNA sequence: TGTGCCAGCAGCCTTGACAGAACCTCTGAAGCTTTCTTT. Protein sequence: CASSLDRTSEAFF.

The chain joins TRBV7-9 to TRBJ2-2; a weak D match, TRBD1 (5 bases). The length of the CDR3 is 17 residues. Per germline, CDR1 SEHNR and CDR2 FQNEAQ (reference sequence). V was cut by 4 bases and J by 5 bases, with 20 bases left in between. CDR3 sequence: CASSSPTQGPETGELFF. The CDR3 DNA reads as TGTGCCAGCAGCTCGCCCACCCAGGGTCCGGAAACCGGGGAGCTGTTTTTT.

This chain joins TRBV23-1 and TRBJ1-3; 12 bases are a match to TRBD1. TRBV23-1 is an ORF for which the function is uncertain. This CDR3 contains 17 residues. The trim removed 4 bases at V and 2 bases at J, leaving 6 bases unmatched. CDR3 DNA sequence: TGCGCCAGCAGTCGGGACAGGGGGCTCGGGCCTGGAAACACCATATATTTT. This codes for CASSRDRGLGPGNTIYF.

This chain joins TRBV19 and TRBJ1-1; D is undetermined. The CDR3 loop spans 15 amino acids. CDR1 and CDR2 (germline): LNHDA, SQIVND (reference sequence). Trimming took off 7 bases at V and 11 bases at J, with 26 bases between the two ends. In nucleotides, the CDR3 is TGTGCCAGTACCCATATGGGCCACTGGACCACAGAGGCTTTCTTT. It encodes CASTHMGHWTTEAFF.

V is TRBV6-5 and J is TRBJ2-3; D possibly corresponds to TRBD2 (6 bases). Trimming pared 0 bases from V and 4 bases from J, leaving 11 bases between. The length of the CDR3 is 15 residues. The germline gives CDR1 MNHEY, CDR2 SVGAGI. In DNA form, the CDR3 reads TGTGCCAGCAGTTACTCCGGGGAGGCGGCAGATACGCAGTATTTT. It specifies CASSYSGEAADTQYF.

The chain recombines TRBV11-2 with TRBJ2-7; 11 positions agree with TRBD1. The CDR3 runs to 14 residues. Germline CDR1 is SGHAT and CDR2 is FQNNGV. Trimming removed 5 bases from V and 7 bases from J; junction bases left unmatched: 7. Here the CDR3 DNA reads TGTGCCAGCAGCCCAGGACAGGGGGCATGGGAGCAGTACTTC. Translation: CASSPGQGAWEQYF.

V gene TRBV5-1 combines with J gene TRBJ2-3; D might be TRBD2 (5 bases). The CDR3 is made up of 15 amino acids. Germline lookup yields CDR1 SGHRS and CDR2 YFSETQ. Trimming stripped 4 bases from V and 1 base from J, with 13 bases between. The CDR3 nucleotides are TGCGCCAGCAGCCCGGCGGGCTCCCGCACAGATACGCAGTATTTT. Its translation: CASSPAGSRTDTQYF.

The chain couples TRBV19 to TRBJ2-5; 10 bases match TRBD2. CDR3 size: 16 residues. Trimming took 1 base from V and 3 from J; bases not matched to a gene: 5. CDR1 and CDR2 from the germline V gene are LNHDA and SQIVND (reference sequence). The CDR3 DNA is TGTGCCAGTAGTATAGGTACTAGCGGGGTCAAAGAGACCCAGTACTTC. Translation: CASSIGTSGVKETQYF.

V usage is TRBV6-4 and J usage is TRBJ2-1; 12 nucleotides align to TRBD2. J was trimmed by 6 bases and V by 3 bases; bases with no gene match: 3. The CDR3 extends over 15 amino acids. Germline V gene data show CDR1 as MRHNA and CDR2 as SNTAGT. Written as DNA, the CDR3 is TGTGCCAGCAGTGAAAAACTAGCGGGAGGCAATGAGCAGTTCTTC. Translated: CASSEKLAGGNEQFF.

The genes are TRBV7-2 and TRBJ2-1, with 10 bases matching TRBD2. J lost 10 bases, V lost 1 base, and 4 bases had no gene match. The CDR3 covers 14 residues. Germline V lookup: CDR1 SGHTA, CDR2 FQGNSA. The CDR3 sequence is CASSLELAGQEQFF. As DNA, the CDR3 is TGTGCCAGCAGCTTAGAACTAGCGGGACAGGAGCAGTTCTTC.

The rearrangement links TRBV5-1 to TRBJ2-1, with 13 nucleotides matching TRBD2. The CDR3 extends over 16 amino acids. Trimming cost V 0 bases and J 6 bases; bases outside gene matches: 3. Germline CDR1 is SGHRS and CDR2 is YFSETQ. Written as DNA, the CDR3 is TGCGCCAGCAGCTTGGGGGGACTAGCGGGGACCAATGAGCAGTTCTTC. The encoded protein is CASSLGGLAGTNEQFF.

V and J are TRBV7-2 and TRBJ2-7; 7 nucleotides line up with TRBD1. CDR1 is SGHTA, CDR2 FQGNSA, per germline. V gave up 5 bases and J gave up 7 bases; unmatched junction bases: 11. This CDR3 contains 14 residues. The CDR3 nucleotides read TGTGCCAGCAGCAGAGACAGGGCGGCGAAAGAGCAGTACTTC. This encodes CASSRDRAAKEQYF.

The chain is built from TRBV10-2 and TRBJ2-7; D not certain. The length of the CDR3 is 11 residues. Germline values: CDR1 WSHSY, CDR2 SAAADI. The V end lost 0 bases, the J end lost 10 bases, and 7 bases lay between the germline ends. This chain's CDR3 is CASSESGKQYF. CDR3 nucleotide sequence: TGCGCCAGCAGTGAGTCTGGGAAACAGTACTTC.

The rearrangement uses TRBV19 and TRBJ2-7; 7 positions agree with TRBD1. The CDR3 is 13 residues long. The J segment lost 4 bases and the V segment lost 5 bases, leaving 5 bases of the junction unmatched. Per the germline V gene, CDR1 is LNHDA and CDR2 is SQIVND (reference sequence). Written as DNA, the CDR3 is TGTGCCAGTAGTCCAGGCAGGGGGTACGAGCAGTACTTC. This encodes CASSPGRGYEQYF.

In DNA, the CDR3 is TGTGCCAGCAGTTACCTTGAGCCGAACACCGGGGAGCTGTTTTTT. Translating gives CASSYLEPNTGELFF. The V call is TRBV6-5, the J call TRBJ2-2; D remains ambiguous. Germline CDR1 is MNHEY and CDR2 is SVGAGI. The CDR3 has 15 residues. Deletions cut 2 bases from V and 0 bases from J, with 7 bases between.

The gene calls are TRBV29-1 and TRBJ2-2; possible D gene TRBD1, 6 bases. Germline CDR1 SQVTM, CDR2 ANQGSEA. The V gene lost 6 bases and the J gene lost 1 base, with 12 bases spanning the gap. CDR3 length equals 14 residues. For the CDR3, the DNA is TGCAGCGTCAGAGGGGGTTTGAACACCGGGGAGCTGTTTTTT. Its translation is CSVRGGLNTGELFF.

The table lists this clone with a count of one. The chain employs TRBV7-2 and TRBJ1-1, with 8 bases matching TRBD1. The ends lost 4 bases at V and 0 bases at J; junction bases unmatched: 4. The CDR3 runs 15 residues. Germline V gives CDR1 SGHTA, CDR2 FQGNSA. The CDR3: CASSSQTGVNTEAFF. The DNA of the CDR3 is TGTGCCAGCAGCTCGCAGACAGGGGTGAACACTGAAGCTTTCTTT. The full variable domain, in which reference TRBV7-2 and TRBJ1-1 provide the parts outside the CDR3, is GAGVSQSPSNKVTEKGKDVELRCDPISGHTALYWYRQSLGQGLEFLIYFQGNSAPDKSGLPSDRFSAERTGGSVSTLTIQRTQQEDSAVYLCASSSQTGVNTEAFFGQGTRLTVV.

The chain combines TRBV7-9 with TRBJ1-5, with TRBD1 matching 11 bases. Trimming took 1 base from V and 2 from J; bases not matched to a gene: 1. The CDR3 has 16 amino acids. CDR1 is SEHNR, CDR2 FQNEAQ, per germline (reference sequence). Written as DNA, the CDR3 is TGTGCCAGCAGCTTAGGGACAGGGGGCGGCAATCAGCCCCAGCATTTT. Amino acids: CASSLGTGGGNQPQHF.

The chain links TRBV10-3 to TRBJ2-1; perhaps TRBD1 as D (5 bases). The CDR3 is made up of 11 amino acids. V lost 6 bases and J lost 6, with 6 bases in between. Germline V CDR1 and CDR2: ENHRY, SYGVKD. The DNA of the CDR3 is TGTGCCATCAGAGGGGCCAATGAGCAGTTCTTC. Its translation is CAIRGANEQFF.

The chain carries TRBV9 and TRBJ1-2; D call uncertain. Germline loops: CDR1 SGDLS, CDR2 YYNGEE. There are 14 residues in the CDR3. V was shortened by 0 bases and J by 4 bases, with 10 bases between the two germline ends. Here the CDR3 DNA reads TGTGCCAGCAGCGTAGCGGTCCTAAGCTATGGCTACACCTTC. Its protein is CASSVAVLSYGYTF.